The rows below give T cell receptor beta chains drawn from one sample of a study of cytomegalovirus exposure and HLA in healthy donors. Clones were sequenced by immunoSEQ multiplex PCR, and TCRdb holds only the in-frame ones, with some missing. The sample contains about 120,000 clones, roughly 80% of which appear only once. Source material: PBMCs. The receptors were sampled from a man younger than 45 in good health and CMV-seronegative. The CDR3 runs from the conserved cysteine through the conserved F or W. Fields, in order: CDR3 length, V gene, clone size, J gene, D gene, CDR3 protein, CDR3 DNA. D genes are given only for firm matches. Clone size, where shown, is once, few, many, or a class for clones that have expanded.

length: 16; V: TRBV28; size: -; J: TRBJ2-3; D: -; CDR3: CASSSAESGFTDTQYF; DNA: TGTGCCAGCAGTTCGGCAGAGTCGGGGTTCACAGATACGCAGTATTTT
length: 16; V: TRBV9; size: once; J: TRBJ2-1; D: -; CDR3: CASSVAVSGSYNEQFF; DNA: TGTGCCAGCAGCGTAGCCGTGAGCGGATCCTACAATGAGCAGTTCTTC
length: 15; V: TRBV7-2; size: -; J: TRBJ2-7; D: TRBD2; CDR3: CASSLAVASGYEQYF; DNA: TGTGCCAGCAGCTTAGCGGTGGCTAGCGGCTACGAGCAGTACTTC
length: 17; V: TRBV28; size: few; J: TRBJ2-3; D: -; CDR3: CASSPRRLNFGTDTQYF; DNA: TGTGCCAGCAGTCCCCGACGACTAAACTTTGGCACAGATACGCAGTATTTT
length: 15; V: TRBV29-1; size: -; J: TRBJ2-2; D: TRBD1; CDR3: CSVSGDRGNTGELFF; DNA: TGCAGCGTTAGTGGGGACAGGGGCAACACCGGGGAGCTGTTTTTT
length: 17; V: TRBV18; size: -; J: TRBJ1-2; D: -; CDR3: CASSHGHFSGPNYGYTF; DNA: TGTGCCAGCTCACACGGACATTTTTCCGGCCCTAACTATGGCTACACCTTC
length: 14; V: TRBV28; size: -; J: TRBJ2-5; D: -; CDR3: CASSSPTGQEAQYF; DNA: TGTGCCAGCAGTTCCCCGACAGGCCAAGAGGCCCAGTACTTC
length: 15; V: TRBV11-2; size: -; J: TRBJ2-6; D: TRBD1; CDR3: CASSFGQGRANGLTF; DNA: TGTGCCAGCAGCTTCGGACAGGGGAGGGCCAACGGCCTGACTTTC
length: 14; V: TRBV2; size: -; J: TRBJ2-3; D: -; CDR3: CASSERVGADTQYF; DNA: TGTGCCAGCAGTGAACGGGTGGGAGCAGATACGCAGTATTTT
length: 16; V: TRBV25-1; size: few; J: TRBJ1-5; D: TRBD1; CDR3: CASSEGGQGANQPQHF; DNA: TGTGCCAGCAGTGAGGGGGGACAGGGGGCAAATCAGCCCCAGCATTTT
length: 17; V: TRBV9; size: -; J: TRBJ1-3; D: -; CDR3: CASSVEGRLASGNTIYF; DNA: TGTGCCAGCAGCGTAGAAGGGAGACTGGCCTCTGGAAACACCATATATTTT
length: 15; V: TRBV11-3; size: few; J: TRBJ2-1; D: TRBD2; CDR3: CASSLSGGVGNEQFF; DNA: TGTGCCAGCAGCTTAAGCGGGGGGGTCGGCAATGAGCAGTTCTTC
length: 15; V: TRBV10-2; size: -; J: TRBJ1-2; D: TRBD1; CDR3: CASTKGQGLNYGYTF; DNA: TGCGCCAGCACAAAAGGACAGGGGTTAAACTATGGCTACACCTTC
length: 19; V: TRBV4-3; size: few; J: TRBJ1-2; D: TRBD1; CDR3: CASSLLLPGQGQANYGYTF; DNA: TGCGCCAGCAGCCTGCTCCTACCGGGACAGGGGCAAGCTAACTATGGCTACACCTTC
length: 15; V: TRBV5-1; size: -; J: TRBJ1-3; D: TRBD1; CDR3: CASRVDRGPGNTIYF; DNA: TGTGCCAGCAGAGTCGACAGGGGGCCTGGAAACACCATATATTTT
length: 15; V: TRBV5-1; size: -; J: TRBJ1-3; D: TRBD1; CDR3: CASSVGQGTGNTIYF; DNA: TGCGCCAGCAGCGTCGGACAGGGCACTGGAAACACCATATATTTT
length: 14; V: TRBV6-6; size: -; J: TRBJ2-7; D: -; CDR3: CASSYSDRIYEQYF; DNA: TGTGCCAGCAGTTACTCTGACAGAATCTACGAGCAGTACTTC
length: 13; V: TRBV19; size: -; J: TRBJ1-1; D: -; CDR3: CASSIAADTEAFF; DNA: TGTGCCAGTAGTATAGCCGCAGACACTGAAGCTTTCTTT
length: 16; V: TRBV5-1; size: -; J: TRBJ1-2; D: TRBD1; CDR3: CASSLARGVTNYGYTF; DNA: TGCGCCAGCAGCTTGGCCAGGGGGGTAACTAACTATGGCTACACCTTC
length: 13; V: TRBV30; size: few; J: TRBJ2-3; D: -; CDR3: CAWSVRRGDTQYF; DNA: TGTGCCTGGAGTGTACGCAGGGGAGATACGCAGTATTTT
length: 13; V: TRBV6-6; size: -; J: TRBJ1-3; D: -; CDR3: CASSSGVGNTIYF; DNA: TGTGCCAGCAGTTCAGGCGTCGGAAACACCATATATTTT
length: 14; V: TRBV25-1; size: few; J: TRBJ1-2; D: TRBD1; CDR3: CASSAGGTVRGYTF; DNA: TGTGCCAGCAGCGCAGGGGGGACCGTCCGGGGCTACACCTTC
length: 14; V: TRBV7-2; size: -; J: TRBJ1-5; D: TRBD1; CDR3: CASSLTGGNQPQHF; DNA: TGTGCCAGCAGCTTGACAGGGGGAAATCAGCCCCAGCATTTT
length: 15; V: TRBV27; size: -; J: TRBJ2-5; D: -; CDR3: CASITLVGDKETQYF; DNA: TGTGCCAGCATCACCCTCGTGGGAGACAAGGAGACCCAGTACTTC
length: 15; V: TRBV28; size: -; J: TRBJ1-1; D: TRBD1; CDR3: CASSLLLTGKTEAFF; DNA: TGTGCCAGCAGTTTATTGCTGACAGGGAAGACTGAAGCTTTCTTT
length: 13; V: TRBV9; size: -; J: TRBJ2-1; D: TRBD1; CDR3: CASSVGQGNEQFF; DNA: TGTGCCAGCAGCGTAGGACAGGGGAATGAGCAGTTCTTC